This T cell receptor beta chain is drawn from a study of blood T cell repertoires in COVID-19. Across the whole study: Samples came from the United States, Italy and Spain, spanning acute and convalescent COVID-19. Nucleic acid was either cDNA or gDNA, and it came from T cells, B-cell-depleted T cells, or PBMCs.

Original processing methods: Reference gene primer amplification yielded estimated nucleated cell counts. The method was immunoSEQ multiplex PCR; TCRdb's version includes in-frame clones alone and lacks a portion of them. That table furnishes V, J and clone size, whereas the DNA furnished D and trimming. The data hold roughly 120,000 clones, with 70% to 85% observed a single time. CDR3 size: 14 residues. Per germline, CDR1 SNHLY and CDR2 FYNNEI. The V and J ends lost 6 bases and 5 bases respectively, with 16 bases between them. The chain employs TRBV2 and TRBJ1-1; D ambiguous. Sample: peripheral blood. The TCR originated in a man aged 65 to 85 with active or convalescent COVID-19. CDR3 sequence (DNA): TGTGCCAGCAGCCTGGCCGGGGAAGGGACTGAAGCTTTCTTT. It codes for CASSLAGEGTEAFF.